The rows below give T cell receptor beta chains drawn from one sample of a study of graft-versus-host responses after intestinal transplantation. No antigens are known for them. Profiled with immunoSEQ multiplex PCR; TCRdb holds only in-frame clones, not every one. The table shows about 82,000 clones, with roughly nine tenths occurring only once. The material was unstimulated CD4+ T cells sorted from spleen or lymph node cells, obtained before intestinal transplant. These receptors originate from a human donor who received an intestinal transplant. Each CDR3 is given with its conserved first and last residue. A D gene is named only where the DNA matches it firmly. Clone size appears in some rows only: once, few, many, or a class for an expanded clone.

j_call clone_size v_call d_call cdr3_aa cdr3_nt
TRBJ2-4 - TRBV4-3 - CASSQDLSDRKSGLAKNIQYF TGCGCCAGCAGCCAAGACCTTTCGGACAGAAAGAGTGGACTAGCCAAAAACATTCAGTACTTC
TRBJ1-1 - TRBV11-2 - CASSSREGHTEAFF TGTGCCAGCAGCTCCCGGGAGGGGCACACTGAAGCTTTCTTT
TRBJ1-2 - TRBV21-1 - CASSQHDRPNYGYTF TGTGCCAGCAGCCAACACGACAGACCTAACTATGGCTACACCTTC
TRBJ1-2 - TRBV27 - CASSPLPGREESYGYTF TGTGCCAGCAGTCCACTTCCCGGCAGGGAGGAATCCTATGGCTACACCTTC
TRBJ2-5 - TRBV5-1 - CASSLEGREETQYF TGCGCCAGCAGCTTGGAGGGCAGGGAAGAGACCCAGTACTTC
TRBJ2-3 - TRBV7-9 TRBD1 CASRSSSGTGGADTQYF TGTGCCAGCAGATCCTCCTCCGGGACAGGGGGCGCAGATACGCAGTATTTT
TRBJ2-1 few TRBV10-2 - CASRPGEYNEQFF TGCGCCAGCCGTCCGGGAGAATACAATGAGCAGTTCTTC
TRBJ2-1 - TRBV7-9 TRBD1 CASRRLGADRGYNEQFF TGTGCCAGCAGGCGTCTGGGAGCGGACAGGGGGTACAATGAGCAGTTCTTC
TRBJ1-5 - TRBV6-1 TRBD1 CASSTGTVNQPQHF TGTGCCAGCAGCACCGGGACAGTCAATCAGCCCCAGCATTTT
TRBJ2-2 - TRBV19 - CASSIDLYTGELFF TGTGCCAGTAGTATAGATCTCTACACCGGGGAGCTGTTTTTT
TRBJ1-5 - TRBV7-9 - CASSLHNQPQHF TGTGCCAGCAGCTTACACAATCAGCCCCAGCATTTT
TRBJ1-2 - TRBV7-2 - CASSLAQGGGYTF TGTGCCAGCAGCTTAGCGCAGGGTGGGGGCTACACCTTC
TRBJ1-1 - TRBV11-3 TRBD1 CASSLSLYRGHTEAFF TGTGCCAGCAGCTTAAGTTTATACAGGGGGCACACTGAAGCTTTCTTT
TRBJ1-6 - TRBV19 - CASSPSVDSNSPLHF TGTGCCAGTAGTCCCTCAGTGGATAGCAATTCACCCCTCCACTTT
TRBJ1-5 - TRBV19 TRBD1 CASSRDRVGNQPQHF TGTGCCAGTAGCCGGGACAGGGTTGGCAATCAGCCCCAGCATTTT
TRBJ1-5 - TRBV30 TRBD1 CAWSVPTGVGQPQHF TGTGCCTGGAGTGTGCCGACAGGGGTAGGGCAGCCCCAGCATTTT
TRBJ1-2 - TRBV6-5 - CASSLGGYRYGYTF TGTGCCAGCAGTCTTGGAGGGTATCGGTATGGCTACACCTTC
TRBJ1-4 few TRBV2 TRBD1 CASRGRRDRSEKLFF TGTGCCAGCCGGGGACGTCGGGACAGGAGTGAAAAACTGTTTTTT
TRBJ1-4 few TRBV6-4 - CATSVAPNEKLFF TGTGCCACTTCGGTCGCACCGAATGAAAAACTGTTTTTT
TRBJ2-7 once TRBV11-2 - CASSLAVEQYF TGTGCCAGCAGCTTAGCGGTAGAGCAGTACTTC
TRBJ2-3 - TRBV2 TRBD2 CASSEEAGGPWAQYF TGTGCCAGCAGTGAAGAAGCGGGGGGGCCGTGGGCGCAGTATTTT
TRBJ2-7 - TRBV7-2 - CASSLVAGTYEQYF TGTGCCAGCAGCTTAGTGGCGGGGACCTACGAGCAGTACTTC
TRBJ2-7 - TRBV7-2 TRBD1 CASSFDRGAYEQYF TGTGCCAGCAGCTTTGACAGGGGGGCCTACGAGCAGTACTTC
TRBJ1-2 - TRBV12-1 - CASSFGANHYGYTF TGTGCCAGCAGCTTTGGGGCAAATCACTATGGCTACACCTTC
TRBJ1-2 once TRBV7-8 - CASSPNEAYGYTF TGTGCCAGCAGCCCAAATGAGGCGTATGGCTACACCTTC
TRBJ1-2 once TRBV20-1 - CSAGTPYGYTF TGCAGTGCCGGGACACCCTATGGCTACACCTTC
TRBJ1-1 - TRBV10-1 - CASSDPGMTEAFF TGCGCCAGCAGTGACCCAGGGATGACTGAAGCTTTCTTT
TRBJ2-6 - TRBV19 - CASSIERNWPNVLTF TGTGCCAGTAGTATAGAGAGGAACTGGCCCAACGTCCTGACTTTC